The 13 T cell receptor beta chains presented below share a single source sample, sequenced in a study of blood T cell repertoires in COVID-19. Sequencing was performed with immunoSEQ multiplex PCR; in TCRdb, only in-frame clones are kept and a portion is missing. Of over 200,000 clones detected, about 84% appear once; the ten largest clones hold 1.5% to 2%. Input material: PBMCs or T cells enriched from blood (not recorded which). These receptors all stem from a man between 60 and 75 years old who had recovered from COVID-19.

The genes are TRBV4-3 and TRBJ2-2; 7 nucleotides line up with TRBD2. The CDR3 contains 16 residues. CDR1 is LGHNA and CDR2 is YSLEER in the germline V gene. With V trimmed by 2 bases and J by 5 bases, 8 bases remained unmatched. CDR3 nucleotide sequence: TGCGCCAGCAGCCAACCTCCCGCGGGAGTTACCGGGGAGCTGTTTTTT. Protein sequence: CASSQPPAGVTGELFF.

V is TRBV18 and J is TRBJ2-1, with 7 positions matching TRBD2. Germline-derived CDR1 and CDR2 are KGHSH and LQKENI. V shed 6 bases, J shed 5 bases, and the junction held 10 bases outside the gene matches. The CDR3 covers 15 residues. The CDR3 nucleotides are TGTGCCAGCTCGAGATCGGCAGGGAGGGACAATGAGCAGTTCTTC. Its translation is CASSRSAGRDNEQFF.

The rearrangement joins TRBV19 to TRBJ2-5; 7 bases fit TRBD1. The CDR3 totals 16 residues. Trimming cost V 1 base and J 0 bases; bases outside gene matches: 5. Germline values: CDR1 LNHDA, CDR2 SQIVND (reference sequence). CDR3 nucleotide sequence: TGTGCCAGTAGTATAGGGGGACAGAGGTACCAAGAGACCCAGTACTTC. It translates to CASSIGGQRYQETQYF. The variable domain in full, completed from reference TRBV19 and TRBJ2-5, reads DGGITQSPKYLFRKEGQNVTLSCEQNLNHDAMYWYRQDPGQGLRLIYYSQIVNDFQKGDIAEGYSVSREKKESFPLTVTSAQKNPTAFYLCASSIGGQRYQETQYFGPGTRLLVL.

The chain links TRBV12-3 or TRBV12-4 to TRBJ1-5; D is unresolved. V gave up 6 bases and J gave up 7 bases, with 10 bases separating them. CDR3 length: 12 residues. The CDR3 here is CASSGPLQPQHF. The CDR3 bases are TGTGCCAGCAGCGGTCCGCTACAGCCCCAGCATTTT.

The chain is built from TRBV3-1 (or the pseudogene TRBV3-2) and TRBJ1-2; D is unclear. The germline V gene has CDR1 LGHDT and CDR2 YNNKEL (reference sequence). The CDR3 runs 14 residues. The V end lost 4 bases, the J end lost 3 bases, and 12 bases lay between the germline ends. CDR3 DNA sequence: TGTGCCAGCAGCCCGGAGGTATCGTACTATGGCTACACCTTC. Its translation is CASSPEVSYYGYTF.

The chain employs TRBV6-5 and TRBJ2-7; 10 bases agree with TRBD1. CDR3 length: 15 amino acids. The germline CDR1 and CDR2 sequences are MNHEY and SVGAGI. The ends lost 6 bases at V and 4 bases at J; junction bases unmatched: 9. This CDR3 is CASSPVRDRGYEQYF. In nucleotides, the CDR3 is TGTGCCAGCAGCCCGGTCCGGGACAGGGGTTACGAGCAGTACTTC.

The genes are TRBV9 and TRBJ2-3; possible D gene TRBD1, 5 bases. The CDR3 is 16 amino acids. V was trimmed by 1 base and J by 0 bases, leaving 12 bases between them. Germline V gene sequence: CDR1 SGDLS, CDR2 YYNGEE. CDR3 amino acids: CASSVLDTPSTDTQYF. The CDR3 coding sequence is TGTGCCAGCAGCGTACTGGACACACCGAGCACAGATACGCAGTATTTT.

The chain has TRBV10-1 and TRBJ1-2; 7 bases line up with TRBD1. Germline V lookup: CDR1 WNHNN, CDR2 SYGVQD (reference sequence). Germline trimming cut 6 bases from V and 7 bases from J; bases unmatched to any gene: 8. The CDR3 loop spans 13 amino acids. CDR3 region: CASSDDRDPGYTF. The CDR3 DNA is TGCGCCAGCAGCGACGACAGGGATCCTGGCTACACCTTC.

Here the CDR3 DNA reads TGTGCCAGCAGCCAAGGCGGTACGCAGTATTTT. Protein product: CASSQGGTQYF. V and J are TRBV14 and TRBJ2-3; D unclear. This CDR3 is built from 11 residues. Per the germline V gene, CDR1 is SGHDN and CDR2 is FVKESK. Trimming cost V 1 base and J 8 bases, with 4 bases left between them.

The chain uses TRBV7-2 and TRBJ1-6; TRBD1 is a possible D gene (5 bases). The V end lost 1 base, the J end lost 7 bases, and 11 bases lay between the germline ends. From germline, CDR1 is SGHTA and CDR2 FQGNSA. This CDR3 comprises 15 residues. DNA of the CDR3: TGTGCCAGCAGCTTAGGACGGGGGAAGAATTCACCCCTCCACTTT. It specifies CASSLGRGKNSPLHF.

The chain employs TRBV25-1 and TRBJ2-7, with D uncertain. This CDR3 contains 14 residues. CDR1 is MGHDK, CDR2 SYGVNS, per germline. The ends were cut back, 5 bases at V and 0 bases at J, with 11 bases in the middle. The CDR3 here is CASSRSQASYEQYF. The CDR3 DNA reads TGTGCCAGCAGTCGGTCCCAGGCCTCCTACGAGCAGTACTTC.

The gene calls are TRBV25-1 and TRBJ1-3, with D unclear. Germline V gives CDR1 MGHDK, CDR2 SYGVNS. The CDR3 totals 12 residues. The V and J ends lost 4 bases and 4 bases respectively, with 5 bases between them. Written as DNA, the CDR3 is TGTGCCAGCAGTGTAACAGGAAACACCATATATTTT. This translates into CASSVTGNTIYF.

The CDR3 DNA reads TGCAGCGTTGAATCTGCACGAGCGGGGGGCCTATATACGCAGTATTTT. It is translated as CSVESARAGGLYTQYF. The rearrangement uses TRBV29-1 and TRBJ2-3; 9 bases agree with TRBD2. The CDR3 loop spans 16 amino acids. Per the germline V gene, CDR1 is SQVTM and CDR2 is ANQGSEA. J lost 7 bases, V lost 2 bases, and 13 bases had no gene match.